These 17 T cell receptor beta chains originate from one sample sequenced in a study of blood T cell repertoires in COVID-19. Assay used: immunoSEQ multiplex PCR; TCRdb lists only in-frame clones, some missing. Seen here are approximately 88,000 clones, 70% to 80% observed once, and the top ten hold over 40%. Sequenced sample: peripheral blood. Receptors were obtained from a human donor in a cohort sampled during active COVID-19.

CDR3 bases: TGTGCCAGCAGTGAAGGCAGCGGGAGTAAGAATGAGCAGTTCTTC. Translated, it gives CASSEGSGSKNEQFF. This chain links TRBV6-1 with TRBJ2-1, with 8 bases fitting TRBD2. V lost 1 base, J lost 7 bases, and 6 bases stayed unmatched. In germline, CDR1 is MNHNS, CDR2 SASEGT. This CDR3 has 15 amino acids.

V gene TRBV27 combines with J gene TRBJ2-1; TRBD2 is a possible D gene (6 bases). The germline CDR1 and CDR2 sequences are MNHEY and SMNVEV (reference sequence). This CDR3 is 15 amino acids long. With 0 bases removed from V and 5 bases from J, the gap between germline ends came to 11 bases. CDR3 nucleotide sequence: TGTGCCAGCAGTTTATCTTGGGCGGGAAACAATGAGCAGTTCTTC. This codes for CASSLSWAGNNEQFF.

The gene calls are TRBV10-3 and TRBJ2-7, with 10 bases matching TRBD2. The J segment lost 6 bases and the V segment lost 0 bases, leaving 5 bases of the junction unmatched. The length of the CDR3 is 15 residues. CDR1 ENHRY and CDR2 SYGVKD come from the germline V gene. CDR3 in DNA: TGTGCCATCAGTGAGTCGACCCTAGCGGGAGTCGAGCAGTACTTC. Translation: CAISESTLAGVEQYF.

The chain joins TRBV28 to TRBJ2-2; TRBD1 aligns across 7 bases. CDR1 is MDHEN and CDR2 is SYDVKM in the germline V gene. The V gene end was trimmed by 5 bases and the J gene end by 3 bases; junction bases not matched to a gene: 6. The CDR3 extends over 15 amino acids. DNA of the CDR3: TGTGCCAGCAGTGCCGGGACAGTCCACACCGGGGAGCTGTTTTTT. This encodes CASSAGTVHTGELFF.

The chain links TRBV20-1 to TRBJ1-2; D gene ambiguous. The germline gives CDR1 DFQATT, CDR2 SNEGSKA (reference sequence). V was pared by 3 bases and J by 0 bases, with 17 bases between. CDR3 length equals 16 residues. In DNA form, the CDR3 reads TGCAGTGCTAGTCGCGACGGGAGTTCAGCTAACTATGGCTACACCTTC. Translating it yields CSASRDGSSANYGYTF.

CDR3 sequence (DNA): TGTGCACGACCCTTGGTGGGAGGGGCCAAAAACATTCAGTACTTC. Protein: CARPLVGGAKNIQYF. The V gene is TRBV19, the J gene TRBJ2-4; TRBD2 aligns across 7 bases. The CDR3 sequence is 15 residues long. The germline V gene has CDR1 LNHDA and CDR2 SQIVND (reference sequence).

V usage is TRBV19 and J usage is TRBJ1-5, with TRBD1 matching 9 bases. CDR1 and CDR2 from the germline V gene are LNHDA and SQIVND (reference sequence). Unmatched junction bases numbered 6, after V lost 5 bases and J lost 4 bases. The CDR3 is 15 amino acids. CDR3 loop: CASSLATGGNQPQHF. The CDR3 DNA follows: TGTGCCAGTAGTTTAGCGACAGGGGGGAATCAGCCCCAGCATTTT.

CDR3 in amino acids: CASSQDLAGLGLEQYF. CDR3 nucleotide sequence: TGCGCCAGCAGCCAGGATTTAGCGGGCTTAGGGCTCGAGCAGTACTTC. V gene TRBV4-1 combines with J gene TRBJ2-7; 7 bases map to TRBD2. The CDR3 totals 16 residues. CDR1 and CDR2 from the germline V gene are MGHRA and YSYEKL. Trimming took 3 bases from V and 6 from J; bases not matched to a gene: 14.

The V gene is TRBV5-1, the J gene TRBJ2-7; TRBD2 might be the D (5 bases). Trimming cost V 4 bases and J 6 bases, with 14 bases left between them. This CDR3 is 13 amino acids long. Germline CDR1 and CDR2: SGHRS and YFSETQ. The CDR3 nucleotides read TGCGCCAGCAGCCGAACGCCTAGCCGCGAGCAGTACTTC. Residues: CASSRTPSREQYF.

The V call is TRBV29-1, the J call TRBJ2-1; D is uncertain. The V and J ends lost 3 bases and 12 bases respectively, with 18 bases between them. CDR3 length: 13 amino acids. Germline values: CDR1 SQVTM, CDR2 ANQGSEA. CDR3 sequence reads: CSVDTHTDPAQFF. The CDR3 nucleotides are TGCAGCGTTGATACTCATACAGACCCCGCGCAGTTCTTC.

The chain uses TRBV5-1 and TRBJ1-4; 9 bases match TRBD1. CDR3 length equals 20 residues. The V segment lost 4 bases and the J segment 7 bases; nucleotides outside the gene matches: 23. The germline CDR1 and CDR2 sequences are SGHRS and YFSETQ. CDR3 nucleotides: TGCGCCAGCAGCCCACTCCCCAGCAGTGAGCCGGGACAGGGAATTGAAAAACTGTTTTTT. Its protein is CASSPLPSSEPGQGIEKLFF.

This chain joins TRBV7-9 and TRBJ1-1, with 9 positions matching TRBD1. Germline V CDR1 and CDR2: SEHNR, FQNEAQ (reference sequence). V lost 5 bases and J lost 5; bases outside the gene matches: 6. CDR3 length equals 14 residues. The CDR3 DNA follows: TGTGCCAGCAGCCAGAACAGGGGGCGAACTGAAGCTTTCTTT. This codes for CASSQNRGRTEAFF.

The CDR3 DNA reads TGCGCCAGCAGCCGGGACAGACGGTCTGGGGCCAACGTCCTGACTTTC. This codes for CASSRDRRSGANVLTF. The V gene is TRBV5-1, the J gene TRBJ2-6, with 7 bases matching TRBD1. This CDR3 comprises 16 residues. Germline CDR1 SGHRS, CDR2 YFSETQ. J was trimmed by 1 base and V by 4 bases; bases with no gene match: 5. The whole variable domain, filled in from reference TRBV5-1 and TRBJ2-6, reads KAGVTQTPRYLIKTRGQQVTLSCSPISGHRSVSWYQQTPGQGLQFLFEYFSETQRNKGNFPGRFSGRQFSNSRSEMNVSTLELGDSALYLCASSRDRRSGANVLTFGAGSRLTVL.

The chain employs TRBV27 and TRBJ2-2; no firm D call. This CDR3 is built from 12 residues. Germline V gene lookup returns CDR1 MNHEY and CDR2 SMNVEV (reference sequence). Trimming pared 7 bases from V and 2 bases from J, leaving 5 bases between. The CDR3 nucleotides read TGTGCCAGCATCTTTAACACCGGGGAGCTGTTTTTT. Amino acids: CASIFNTGELFF.

The rearrangement joins TRBV5-4 to TRBJ2-1; possibly TRBD2 for D (5 bases). Germline loops: CDR1 SGHNT, CDR2 YYREEE (reference sequence). V dropped 6 bases and J dropped 8 bases, with 9 bases sitting between them. This CDR3 has 11 residues. CDR3 in amino acids: CASKNSDEQFF. CDR3 in DNA: TGTGCCAGCAAAAATAGCGATGAGCAGTTCTTC.

The rearrangement joins TRBV11-2 to TRBJ1-3; D is ambiguous. CDR3 length: 12 residues. Trimming took 5 bases from V and 1 from J, leaving 3 bases between them. Germline assignment: CDR1 SGHAT and CDR2 FQNNGV. The CDR3 reads CASSQSGNTIYF. In DNA, the CDR3 is TGTGCCAGCAGCCAGTCTGGAAACACCATATATTTT.

The V call is TRBV19, the J call TRBJ2-6; tentative D call: TRBD1 (6 bases). Germline CDR1 LNHDA, CDR2 SQIVND (reference sequence). V was pared by 6 bases and J by 2 bases, with 11 bases between. There are 15 residues in the CDR3. The CDR3 protein is CASRKGGTGANVLTF. DNA of the CDR3: TGTGCCAGTAGAAAAGGGGGTACTGGGGCCAACGTCCTGACTTTC.